The 30 T cell receptor beta chains in this list originate from one sample, sequenced in a study of tumor-infiltrating lymphocytes in primary liver carcinoma. A primer in the constant region served to generate TCR beta cDNA from about 470 ng of total RNA. Each TCR beta library was derived from three nested multiplex PCR rounds that employed slightly modified ARM-PCR. Each of the first two PCR rounds ran approximately 11 cycles with TRBV1-TRBV30 forward and C-beta reverse primers. TCRdb itself ran the multiplex PCR reads through MiXCR, one entry per CDR3 protein. The sample lists just over 20,000 distinct CDR3 sequences; 60% to 80% were seen once. The source material, about 18-31 mg of unsorted bulk tissue, was used to co-extract RNA and DNA. Material for sequencing was liver tumor tissue from sampling region 4. Subset given: tumor region T4, right-lateral pole. These receptors came from a young woman with primary liver carcinoma and hepatitis B virus infection.

Note on this clonotype: The conserved phenylalanine or tryptophan normally closing the CDR3 is absent here, so this likely arose from a read error. CDR3 residues: CASSRLAGEGYEQFL. In DNA, the CDR3 is TGCGCCAGCAGCCGACTAGCGGGGGAGGGGTATGAGCAGTTCTTA. This chain links TRBV11-3 with TRBJ2-1; 12 positions match TRBD2. The CDR3 has 15 residues. Germline V gene data show CDR1 as SGHNT and CDR2 as YENEEA.

In the case of this clonotype: The final CDR3 position lacks the conserved phenylalanine or tryptophan, pointing to a likely read error. The rearrangement uses TRBV11-3 and TRBJ2-1; D assignment may be TRBD1 or TRBD2 (7 bases each). The V and J ends lost 1 base and 8 bases respectively, with 12 bases between them. The germline gives CDR1 SGHNT, CDR2 YENEEA. The CDR3 has 14 amino acids. CDR3 DNA: TGTGCCAGCAGCTTAGCCAGGGGGGGAGATGAGCAGTTCCTC. This translates into CASSLARGGDEQFL.

The genes are TRBV4-1 and TRBJ2-3; D is undetermined. The ends were cut back, 2 bases at V and 7 bases at J, with 25 bases in the middle. The germline V gene has CDR1 MGHRA and CDR2 YSYEKL. The CDR3 length is 18 residues. The CDR3 nucleotides read TGCGCCAGCAGCCAACTAGGCACTGTAGCTGAAGACTCGAATACGCAGTATTTT. The encoded protein is CASSQLGTVAEDSNTQYF.

A word on this clonotype: Germline and junction disagree at one end, which may indicate a read error. This rearrangement joins TRBV6-5 to TRBJ2-5; TRBD1 agrees at 7 bases. From germline, CDR1 is MNHEY and CDR2 SVGAGI. The CDR3 totals 13 residues. CDR3 protein: CASSTGRGLTQNF. CDR3 coding DNA: TGTGCCAGCAGTACCGGTAGGGGGCTGACCCAGAACTTC.

This clonotype was picked up one time. The DNA is omitted, as the CDR3 cannot be located on it reliably, and the CDR3 follows TCRdb's listing. The chain uses TRBV29-1 and TRBJ2-6; the DNA was not compared with TRBD1, the D call given in the table. Germline V lookup: CDR1 SQVTM, CDR2 ANQGSEA. Counting both end residues, the CDR3 totals 14 amino acids. The CDR3 reads CSVAWGAGANVRTF.

The count of this clonotype is one. Its ends do not fully match the called genes, so a read error is possible. The V call is TRBV11-2, the J call TRBJ2-1; D is undetermined. This CDR3 region has 11 residues. Germline V gives CDR1 SGHAT, CDR2 FQNNGV. The CDR3, as DNA: TGTGCCAACCGACGGCTTAATGGGCAGTTCTTC. Its protein is CANRRLNGQFF.

A word on this clonotype: Given the absence of the conserved phenylalanine or tryptophan at the CDR3 end, a read error is likely. The rearrangement uses TRBV7-9 and TRBJ2-2, with no clear D. The CDR3 sequence is 16 residues long. Per the germline V gene, CDR1 is SEHNR and CDR2 is FQNEAQ (reference sequence). V lost 5 bases and J lost 6, with 19 bases in between. The CDR3 DNA reads as TGTGCCAGCAGCATCGGACCGGGCGTCAAACCCGGGGAGCTGTTTCTT. Translated, it gives CASSIGPGVKPGELFL.

A remark on this clonotype: A read error may produce the germline difference seen at one junction end. V is TRBV5-1 and J is TRBJ2-7; TRBD1 matches at 8 bases. The CDR3 totals 15 residues. The germline V gene has CDR1 SGHRS and CDR2 YFSETQ. CDR3 loop: CATSFSTGDTYEQYF. The CDR3 DNA is TGCGCCACCAGTTTTTCGACAGGGGACACCTACGAGCAATACTTC.

For this clonotype: Mismatch with germline at one junction end may stem from a read error. The rearrangement uses TRBV12-3 or TRBV12-4 and TRBJ2-3; the D gene is possibly TRBD2 (5 bases). The CDR3 sequence is 15 residues long. CDR3 DNA: TGTGCCGGCAGTTTTCTCCCTCCTAGCACATATACGCAGTATTTT. Amino acid sequence: CAGSFLPPSTYTQYF.

Regarding this clonotype: The germline gene is not matched at one end of the junction; a read error may be the cause. This CDR3 is CSVIHWAGGYTF. CDR3 in DNA: TGTAGCGTTATCCATTGGGCTGGCGGCTACACCTTC. This sequence joins TRBV29-1 and TRBJ1-2; no reliable D call. Germline V CDR1 and CDR2: SQVTM, ANQGSEA. The length of the CDR3 is 12 residues.

A note on this clonotype: It is likely a read error, because the conserved phenylalanine at the end of the CDR3 is missing. In nucleotides, the CDR3 is TGTGCCAGCGGCCTCCCTTTGGACGGATGGTACTCCTACGATCAGTACTTA. This encodes CASGLPLDGWYSYDQYL. The J gene is TRBJ2-7, the V gene TRBV28; D is unclear. This CDR3 is built from 17 residues. CDR1 and CDR2 from the germline V gene are MDHEN and SYDVKM.

Of note for this clonotype: At one of its ends the junction is not consistent with the germline gene, which may arise from a read error. The V call is TRBV11-3, the J call TRBJ2-1; TRBD2 aligns across 7 bases. CDR3 size: 15 residues. Germline V gives CDR1 SGHNT, CDR2 YENEEA. The CDR3 is CASSLRTSDSNEQFF. CDR3 sequence (DNA): TGTGCCAGTAGCTTGCGTACTAGCGATTCCAATGAGCAGTTCTTC.

As to this clonotype: The junction and the germline gene differ at one end; a read error may be behind it. V and J are TRBV7-9 and TRBJ2-1; possibly TRBD1 or TRBD2 for D (6 bases each). CDR1 SEHNR and CDR2 FQNEAQ come from the germline V gene (reference sequence). The CDR3 contains 13 residues. The chain's CDR3 is CASSLDRGDEHFF. Written as DNA, the CDR3 is TGTGCCAGCAGCTTGGATAGGGGGGATGAGCATTTCTTC.

Turning to this clonotype: The CDR3 does not end in the conserved phenylalanine or tryptophan, so this is likely a read error. It is unclear where the CDR3 begins or ends on the DNA, so no DNA is shown, and the CDR3 is as TCRdb lists it. V and J are TRBV5-4 and TRBJ2-6. Termini included, the CDR3 measures 14 amino acids. Germline assignment: CDR1 SGHNT and CDR2 YYREEE (reference sequence). CDR3 residues: CASSLAAGANVLTL.

The chain couples TRBV11-2 to TRBJ2-3; D is possibly TRBD2 (5 bases). The CDR3 covers 16 residues. Germline loops: CDR1 SGHAT, CDR2 FQNNGV. Trimming cost V 7 bases and J 0 bases, with 17 bases left between them. CDR3 protein: CASNPRETSSTDTQYF. The CDR3 nucleotides are TGTGCCAGCAACCCGAGGGAGACTTCAAGCACAGATACGCAGTATTTT.

This chain uses TRBV11-2 with TRBJ2-7; weak D call: TRBD2 (6 bases). The V gene lost 4 bases and the J gene lost 4 bases, with 8 bases spanning the gap. Germline loops: CDR1 SGHAT, CDR2 FQNNGV. The CDR3 is made up of 12 amino acids. The DNA for the CDR3 is TGTGCCAGCAGCTGGACTACTTACGAGCAGTACTTC. It codes for CASSWTTYEQYF.

Comments on this clonotype: Since the CDR3 does not end with the conserved phenylalanine or tryptophan, this likely comes from a read error. The CDR3 here is CARTQGGGGGYTL. CDR3 in DNA: TGTGCCCGCACTCAAGGGGGGGGTGGAGGCTACACCTTA. The chain combines TRBV11-2 with TRBJ1-2; D is possibly TRBD1 (6 bases). Trimming stripped 11 bases from V and 8 bases from J, with 21 bases between. The V gene's germline CDR1 is SGHAT and CDR2 FQNNGV. The CDR3 is 13 amino acids.

The sample holds one count of this clonotype. V and J are TRBV6-1 and TRBJ2-3; either TRBD1 or TRBD2 may fit D (5 bases each). V lost 3 bases and J lost 6, with 10 bases in between. The CDR3 contains 13 residues. Germline-derived CDR1 and CDR2 are MNHNS and SASEGT. Here the CDR3 reads CASSEGVVDTQYF. CDR3 nucleotide sequence: TGTGCCAGCAGTGAGGGGGTAGTGGATACGCAGTATTTT.

Concerning this clonotype: One junction end does not reproduce the germline sequence, and a read error may be involved. The CDR3 loop is CTRSLGLTDTQYF. The CDR3 DNA sequence: TGTACCAGGAGCTTGGGTTTAACAGATACGCAGTATTTC. The chain couples TRBV13 to TRBJ2-3; unclear D gene. The CDR3 runs to 13 residues. Per germline, CDR1 PRHDT and CDR2 FYEKMQ (reference sequence).

This clonotype has just one count. This chain joins TRBV4-1 and TRBJ2-1; 7 bases agree with TRBD2. The germline CDR1 and CDR2 sequences are MGHRA and YSYEKL. V lost 4 bases to trimming and J lost 5 bases; unmatched junction nucleotides: 5. The CDR3 loop spans 14 amino acids. The CDR3, as DNA: TGCGCCAGCAGCCTAGCGGGCACCGACAATGAGCAGTTCTTC. Residues: CASSLAGTDNEQFF.

Points on this clonotype: With a much larger clone just one base away, this may be a read error. This chain connects TRBV20-1 to TRBJ1-2; TRBD1 matches at 9 bases. The CDR3 sequence is 16 residues long. CDR1 and CDR2 (germline): DFQATT, SNEGSKA (reference sequence). The V segment lost 7 bases and the J segment 6 bases; nucleotides outside the gene matches: 18. CDR3 sequence (DNA): TGCAGTGTTAGCCCAACAGGGGGCTTGATTATCGATGGCTACACCTTC. Residues: CSVSPTGGLIIDGYTF.

This clonotype was seen a few times. A much larger clone differs by one base, so this may be a read error. The V call is TRBV6-5, the J call TRBJ1-5, with D tentatively TRBD1 (5 bases). Germline values: CDR1 MNHEY, CDR2 SVGAGI. This CDR3 is 15 amino acids long. As DNA, the CDR3 is TGTACCAGCAGTACGTCAAAGGGGAGCAATCAGTCCCAGCATTTT. Residues: CTSSTSKGSNQSQHF.

In regard to this clonotype: Here the CDR3 omits its conserved ending phenylalanine or tryptophan, so a read error is the likely source. CDR3 nucleotide sequence: TGTGCCAGCAGCCGCCTGGACATGGATTACTCCTACGAGCAGTACCTC. Residues: CASSRLDMDYSYEQYL. This rearrangement joins TRBV11-3 to TRBJ2-7, with D possibly matching TRBD1 (5 bases). V shed 5 bases and J shed 0 bases, with 17 bases lying between them. The CDR3 sequence is 16 residues long. Germline lookup yields CDR1 SGHNT and CDR2 YENEEA.

The rearrangement uses TRBV2 and TRBJ2-7; 10 bases are a match to TRBD1. The junction had 7 bases not matched to a gene; V was cut back by 10 bases and J by 4 bases. The CDR3 is 13 amino acids. Germline lookup yields CDR1 SNHLY and CDR2 FYNNEI. Written as DNA, the CDR3 is TGTGCCAACAAGGGGACAGGGGTATACGAGCAGTACTTC. Its translation is CANKGTGVYEQYF.

Points on this clonotype: The junction departs from the called germline gene at one end, perhaps through a read error. The chain is built from TRBV20-1 and TRBJ2-1; perhaps D is TRBD1 or TRBD2 (6 bases each). This CDR3 is 17 amino acids long. Germline V lookup: CDR1 DFQATT, CDR2 SNEGSKA (reference sequence). CDR3 bases: TGCAATGCTATAGGGGGGATTTGGGGCTCAAAGAACAATGAGCAGTTCTTC. Encoded protein: CNAIGGIWGSKNNEQFF.

On this clonotype itself: Its ends do not fully match the called genes, so a read error is possible. This sequence joins TRBV11-3 and TRBJ2-1, with 9 bases aligning to TRBD2. CDR3 length equals 15 residues. Germline V gene sequence: CDR1 SGHNT, CDR2 YENEEA. In DNA, the CDR3 is TGTTCCAGCAGCCGACTAGCGGCGGGGGGCTATGAGCAGTTCTTC. Translation: CSSSRLAAGGYEQFF.

As concerns this clonotype: This CDR3 fails to terminate in the conserved phenylalanine or tryptophan, so it likely reflects a read error. The J gene is TRBJ2-1, the V gene TRBV14; D gene uncertain. Germline CDR1 is SGHDN and CDR2 is FVKESK. The CDR3 is made up of 13 amino acids. The V end was cut by 8 bases, the J end by 7 bases, with 15 bases between. This chain's CDR3 is CASGSDLQNEQFL. In DNA, the CDR3 is TGTGCCAGCGGCAGTGACCTTCAAAATGAGCAGTTCTTA.

With respect to this clonotype: Because it lacks the conserved phenylalanine or tryptophan at the end, this CDR3 is likely a read error. This sequence joins TRBV7-2 and TRBJ2-5; 10 bases line up with TRBD2. Germline V CDR1 and CDR2: SGHTA, FQGNSA. The J segment lost 7 bases and the V segment lost 3 bases, leaving 17 bases of the junction unmatched. CDR3 length: 18 residues. CDR3 sequence: CASSFMPSLAGESVTQYI. CDR3 nucleotides: TGTGCCAGCAGCTTTATGCCCAGCCTAGCGGGAGAATCGGTGACCCAGTACATC.

This clonotype has only a few counts. An end of the junction differs from the germline gene, which may be a read error. The chain carries TRBV11-3 and TRBJ2-1, with TRBD2 identical over 14 bases. CDR3 length: 15 residues. CDR1 is SGHNT, CDR2 YENEEA, per germline. CDR3 coding DNA: TGTGCCAGCAGTCGACTAGCGGGGGGGGGGTCTGAGCAATTCTTC. Translating gives CASSRLAGGGSEQFF.

The rearrangement links TRBV29-1 to TRBJ2-3, with TRBD2 identical over 11 bases. Trimming removed 6 bases from V and 0 bases from J; junction bases left unmatched: 5. The CDR3 is 15 amino acids. Germline V gene sequence: CDR1 SQVTM, CDR2 ANQGSEA. The CDR3 nucleotides are TGCAGCGTGGGACTAGCGGAGTCTAGCACAGATACGCAGTATTTT. Encoded protein: CSVGLAESSTDTQYF.